A selection of T cell receptor beta chains follows, all from one sample in a study of T-cell reconstitution after alpha-beta-depleted transplantation in children. TCRdb independently ran MiXCR on the PCR reads; one entry per CDR3 protein. Of a few hundred thousand distinct CDR3 sequences listed, roughly 13% were seen once; the top ten hold around 2.2%. Sample: PBMCs, mostly from graft donor cells, taken 360 days after TCRalphabeta/CD19-depleted stem cell transplant. All receptors come from a male patient younger than 18 who had a stem cell transplant for acute myeloid leukemia, so the T cells may come from the graft donor. Each CDR3 is given with its conserved first and last residue. The D gene is left open where the match is weak. The size entry is marked missing in some rows and otherwise reads once, few, many or a size class.

>15|TRBV6-5|TRBJ2-7|many|NA
TGTGCCAGCAGATACGGTTCGGAACAGGACTACGAGCAGTACTTC
CASRYGSEQDYEQYF
>15|TRBV3-1|TRBJ2-5|NA|NA
TGTGCCAGCAGCCAAGATTTGGGGGCCCAAGAGACCCAGTACTTC
CASSQDLGAQETQYF
>17|TRBV6-2/TRBV6-3|TRBJ2-2|medium-sized|NA
TGTGCCAGCAGTTACACAGCCGGTGACCCTAGGTCCGGGGAGCTGTTTTTT
CASSYTAGDPRSGELFF
>14|TRBV4-3|TRBJ2-7|few|NA
TGCGCCAGCAGCCAAGTCATGGACTCCTACGAGCAGTACTTC
CASSQVMDSYEQYF
>13|TRBV7-3|TRBJ1-2|few|NA
TGTGCCAGCAGCTTAAGTGGGGTCTATGGCTACACCTTC
CASSLSGVYGYTF
>15|TRBV18|TRBJ2-3|NA|NA
TGTGCCAGCTCACCCCTCGGGTTTAGCACAGATACGCAGTATTTT
CASSPLGFSTDTQYF
>14|TRBV12-5|TRBJ2-7|few|TRBD1
TGTGCTAGTGGCATGGGACAGGGCTTTGGCGAGCAGTACTTC
CASGMGQGFGEQYF
>14|TRBV4-3|TRBJ2-1|NA|NA
TGCGCCAGCAGCCAAGAGACTTACCCCAATGAGCAGTTCTTC
CASSQETYPNEQFF
>13|TRBV20-1|TRBJ2-7|few|TRBD1
TGCAGTGCTACCCGGGACAGGCCCTACGAGCAGTACTTC
CSATRDRPYEQYF
>12|TRBV6-2/TRBV6-3|TRBJ2-1|many|NA
TGTGCCAGCAGTTACCTCGGGTTAGGGCAGTTCTTC
CASSYLGLGQFF
>14|TRBV7-6|TRBJ2-1|NA|NA
TGTGCCAGCAGCTTATCAAAAACCTACAATGAGCAGTTCTTC
CASSLSKTYNEQFF
>14|TRBV20-1|TRBJ2-1|few|NA
TGCAGTGCTAGACGTGAAGAGATCTACAATGAGCAGTTCTTC
CSARREEIYNEQFF
>15|TRBV6-2/TRBV6-3|TRBJ2-1|NA|NA
TGTGCCAGCAGTTACTTCGGGACTTCCTACAATGAGCAGTTCTTC
CASSYFGTSYNEQFF
>15|TRBV28|TRBJ1-1|few|NA
TGTGCCAGCAGTTTTTACGTGGGGTTGAACACTGAAGCTTTCTTT
CASSFYVGLNTEAFF
>14|TRBV5-1|TRBJ2-7|many|TRBD1
TGCGCCAGCAGCTTGGACAGGGGCGCCTACGAGCAGTACTTC
CASSLDRGAYEQYF
>16|TRBV6-2/TRBV6-3|TRBJ2-3|many|TRBD2
TGTGCCAGCAGTCCTCGGACTAGGAGGGTTACAGATACGCAGTATTTT
CASSPRTRRVTDTQYF
>14|TRBV7-6|TRBJ2-3|many|TRBD2
TGTGCCAGCAGCCTCCTAGCGGTCCCAGATACGCAGTATTTT
CASSLLAVPDTQYF
>15|TRBV4-3|TRBJ2-1|few|TRBD2
TGCGCCAGCAGTCCTAATCTAGCGGGAGCGGCTGAGCAGTTCTTC
CASSPNLAGAAEQFF
>14|TRBV10-3|TRBJ2-5|many|NA
TGTGCCATCGGGGCCGCTACAGGGTTGGAGACCCAGTACTTC
CAIGAATGLETQYF
>17|TRBV28|TRBJ2-7|many|NA
TGTGCCAGCAGTCCCCACCCTACAAACGGTCCTACCTACGAGCAGTACTTC
CASSPHPTNGPTYEQYF
>14|TRBV25-1|TRBJ2-7|NA|TRBD2
TGTGCCAGCAGTTCCCCGGGACTAGCGGGAGCACGGTACTTC
CASSSPGLAGARYF
>14|TRBV6-2/TRBV6-3|TRBJ2-2|few|NA
TGTGCCAGCTTCCTCGGAGTAAACACCGGGGAGCTGTTTTTT
CASFLGVNTGELFF
>16|TRBV28|TRBJ2-7|few|NA
TGTGCCAGCAGTTTAAGGCTTCGAGGGCGCGGAGGCGAGCAGTACTTC
CASSLRLRGRGGEQYF
>16|TRBV28|TRBJ2-5|many|TRBD2
TGTGCCAGCAGTTCCTTAGCGGGAGGGGAGTGGCGGACCCAGTACTTC
CASSSLAGGEWRTQYF
>16|TRBV4-3|TRBJ2-7|many|TRBD2
TGCGCCAGCAGCAATCTAGCGGGAGGTCTCTGCTACGAGCAGTACTTC
CASSNLAGGLCYEQYF
>15|TRBV5-4|TRBJ2-1|few|NA
TGTGCCAGCAGCTGGAGGGCCCGGGGCCACAATGAGCAGTTCTTC
CASSWRARGHNEQFF
>16|TRBV6-5|TRBJ2-5|NA|TRBD2
TGTGCCAGCAGTTACGCTTTAGCGGGAGGGGTAGAGACCCAGTACTTC
CASSYALAGGVETQYF
>14|TRBV11-3|TRBJ2-7|NA|NA
TGTGCCAGCAGCTATCGGAAGCTGGTCTACGAGCAGTACTTC
CASSYRKLVYEQYF
>13|TRBV30|TRBJ1-5|NA|NA
TGTGCCTGGAGTGTATACCTGGGCCAGCCCCAGCATTTT
CAWSVYLGQPQHF
>21|TRBV5-1|TRBJ2-1|many|TRBD2
TGCGCCAGCAGCTTGCCCCACCGGACTAGCGGGAGGGCCGCTTCCTACAATGAGCAGTTCTTC
CASSLPHRTSGRAASYNEQFF
>15|TRBV20-1|TRBJ2-1|many|NA
TGCAGTGCTAGAGGGACCGGCAGCTCCTACAATGAGCAGTTCTTC
CSARGTGSSYNEQFF
>16|TRBV4-3|TRBJ2-7|NA|TRBD2
TGCGCCAGCAGCCAAGGCGGTAGCGGGAGTGGCTACGAGCAGTACTTC
CASSQGGSGSGYEQYF
>14|TRBV6-1|TRBJ1-1|few|NA
TGTGCCAGCAGCCCTACAGGGAGGGCCACTGAAGCTTTCTTT
CASSPTGRATEAFF
>15|TRBV12-3/TRBV12-4|TRBJ2-1|NA|NA
TGTGCCAGCAGTTCCACCCATGTCTTTAAGGGTGAGCAGTTCTTC
CASSSTHVFKGEQFF
>13|TRBV4-1|TRBJ2-7|NA|NA
TGCGCCAGCAGCCACGTGGTCGGTGGAAGAGGCTGCTTC
CASSHVVGGRGCF
>14|TRBV15|TRBJ2-1|NA|NA
TGTGCCACCAGCAGAGAAGGACCCTACAATGAGCAGTTCTTC
CATSREGPYNEQFF
>15|TRBV7-2|TRBJ2-7|few|NA
TGTGCCAGCAGCTTAAGGAGCGGACACTCCTACGAGCAGTACTTC
CASSLRSGHSYEQYF
>15|TRBV7-6|TRBJ1-4|few|NA
TGTGCCAGCAGCTTATTCTCAGACGGTCATGAAAAACTGTTTTTT
CASSLFSDGHEKLFF
>12|TRBV11-1|TRBJ2-7|many|TRBD1
TGTGCCAGCAGCTGGACAGGGGAAGAGCAGTACTTC
CASSWTGEEQYF
>16|TRBV5-4|TRBJ2-4|many|NA
TGTGCCAGCAGCTCAATTCACAGGGATTCCAAAAACATTCAGTACTTC
CASSSIHRDSKNIQYF
>15|TRBV7-3|TRBJ2-1|many|TRBD2
TGTGCCAGCAGCGTGGGACTAGCGGCCTACAATGAGCAGTTCTTC
CASSVGLAAYNEQFF
>11|TRBV24-1|TRBJ2-2|few|NA
TGTGCCACCAAAAGGCCCGGGGAGCTGTTTTTT
CATKRPGELFF
>15|TRBV19|TRBJ2-7|few|NA
TGTGCCAGTAGCCGTGGAGGCGGGGACTCCTACGAGCAGTACTTC
CASSRGGGDSYEQYF
>14|TRBV19|TRBJ1-2|NA|NA
TGTGCCAGTAGCCCCACGACCCGGAACTATGGCTACACCTTC
CASSPTTRNYGYTF
>11|TRBV20-1|TRBJ2-7|many|NA
TGCAGTGCCGGGGATTCCTACGAGCAGTACTTC
CSAGDSYEQYF
>14|TRBV27|TRBJ2-4|many|TRBD2
TGTGCCAGCGGTTGGACTAGCGGTGAAAACATTCAGTACTTC
CASGWTSGENIQYF
>13|TRBV5-1|TRBJ2-3|few|NA
TGCGCCAGCAGCCTACCCCCCGCAGATACGCAGTATTTT
CASSLPPADTQYF
>14|TRBV7-9|TRBJ2-1|few|NA
TGTGCCAGCAGCGGCGGGGTTCAATACAATGAGCAGTTCTTC
CASSGGVQYNEQFF
>15|TRBV24-1|TRBJ2-7|few|NA
TGTGCCACCAGTGATGGGGGGACGTCAGCCTACGAGCAGTACTTC
CATSDGGTSAYEQYF
>17|TRBV7-9|TRBJ1-5|NA|TRBD1
TGTGCCAGCAGCTTAGCGCGGGGACAGGGTCTTAGTCAGCCCCAGCATTTT
CASSLARGQGLSQPQHF